This TCR beta chain is from a study of blood T cell repertoires in COVID-19. For the study at large: There were acute and convalescent COVID-19 samples, and they came from the United States, Italy and Spain. Nucleic acid was either cDNA or gDNA, and it came from T cells, B-cell-depleted T cells, or PBMCs.

The V end lost 2 bases, the J end lost 0 bases, and 7 bases lay between the germline ends. The CDR3 loop spans 14 amino acids. Germline lookup yields CDR1 SNHLY and CDR2 FYNNEI. Repertoires were generated with immunoSEQ multiplex PCR, while TCRdb's copy carries only in-frame clones and drops some. The profile shows roughly 80,000 clones, roughly nine tenths of them singletons. This receptor was identified in a human donor in a cohort sampled during active COVID-19. The genes are TRBV2 and TRBJ1-2; D not certain. Material for sequencing was peripheral blood. CDR3 residues: CASSEFGSNYGYTF. The DNA for the CDR3 is TGTGCCAGCAGTGAATTTGGCTCTAACTATGGCTACACCTTC.